This is a list of T cell receptor beta chains from one sample in a study of cytomegalovirus exposure and HLA in healthy donors. Clones were sequenced by immunoSEQ multiplex PCR, and TCRdb holds only the in-frame ones, with some missing. The sample holds approximately 87,000 clones, 65% to 90% seen once. Sequenced sample: PBMCs. The receptors were sampled from a woman in her seventies in good health and CMV-seropositive. CDR3s include the opening cysteine and the closing phenylalanine or tryptophan. D genes are given only for firm matches. Not every row has a clone size; where given, it reads once, few, many or a size class.

>13|TRBV6-5|TRBJ2-3|NA|NA
TGTGCCAGCAGGTCCACTGGCACAGATACGCAGTATTTT
CASRSTGTDTQYF
>16|TRBV5-5|TRBJ1-3|few|TRBD1
TGTGCCAGCAGCTTGCCTGGGCAGGGGGCTGGAAACACCATATATTTT
CASSLPGQGAGNTIYF
>15|TRBV6-5|TRBJ2-7|few|NA
TGTGCCAGCAGCCTATCTGAGGCCCAATCCTACGAGCAGTACTTC
CASSLSEAQSYEQYF
>13|TRBV10-3|TRBJ2-2|NA|TRBD2
TGTGCCAGTGGACTAGGAGAGGTCGGGGAGCTGTTTTTT
CASGLGEVGELFF
>15|TRBV7-3|TRBJ2-2|NA|TRBD2
TGTGCCAGCAGCTTTAGCGGGAGTCATATCGGGGAGCTGTTTTTT
CASSFSGSHIGELFF
>16|TRBV5-6|TRBJ2-2|NA|TRBD2
TGTGCCAGCAGCTTGGGACTAGCGGCCCCTCACGGGGAGCTGTTTTTT
CASSLGLAAPHGELFF
>15|TRBV18|TRBJ1-5|NA|NA
TGTGCCAGCTCACCACCGGGAGGGCCCAATCAGCCCCAGCATTTT
CASSPPGGPNQPQHF
>11|TRBV2|TRBJ2-7|NA|NA
TGTGCCAGCGGTCGGGGCTACGAGCAGTACTTC
CASGRGYEQYF
>15|TRBV5-6|TRBJ2-5|NA|TRBD1
TGTGCCAGCAGCACAGCACCGGGACAGGGAGAGACCCAGTACTTC
CASSTAPGQGETQYF
>13|TRBV27|TRBJ1-1|NA|NA
TGTGCCAGCAGTCCGGTTTTGAGATCTGAAGCTTTCTTT
CASSPVLRSEAFF
>14|TRBV7-6|TRBJ2-1|NA|TRBD1
TGTGCCAGCAGCAGACAGGGGTCCTACAATGAGCAGTTCTTC
CASSRQGSYNEQFF
>16|TRBV6-5|TRBJ2-3|NA|TRBD1
TGTGCCAGCAGTTACTCGCGGACAGGTCGCACAGATACGCAGTATTTT
CASSYSRTGRTDTQYF
>13|TRBV6-5|TRBJ1-2|NA|NA
TGTGCCAGCAGTTACTCTGCAGTCTATGGCTACACCTTC
CASSYSAVYGYTF
>14|TRBV27|TRBJ2-7|NA|NA
TGTGCCAGCACCCGAAGTGGAGAGCTCTACGAGCAGTACTTC
CASTRSGELYEQYF
>14|TRBV7-2|TRBJ2-1|NA|NA
TGTGCCAGCAGCTCCAGGGGCCCCGACAATGAGCAGTTCTTC
CASSSRGPDNEQFF
>14|TRBV7-8|TRBJ1-6|NA|TRBD1
TGTGCCAGCAGCTGGGGACAGGGGATTTCACCCCTCCACTTT
CASSWGQGISPLHF